A selection of T cell receptor beta chains follows, all from one sample in a study of T cell responses to AZD1222 COVID-19 vaccine. The data were produced by immunoSEQ multiplex PCR, yet TCRdb's version contains in-frame clones alone and is incomplete. This sample has roughly 180,000 clones, with 94% found just once. Sample: peripheral blood, taken 28 days after the second AZD1222 dose. The receptors were sampled from an adult who received the AZD1222 COVID-19 vaccine. The CDR3 runs from the conserved cysteine through the conserved F or W. D genes are given only for firm matches. Where a row states a size, it is once, few, many or the class of an expanded clone; other rows omit it.

-	-	12	TRBV30	TRBJ1-3	CAWSRRRASIYF	TGTGCCTGGAGCAGACGGAGGGCCTCCATATATTTT
-	-	15	TRBV27	TRBJ1-5	CASSFNSYSNQPQHF	TGTGCCAGCAGTTTCAACAGCTATAGCAATCAGCCCCAGCATTTT
-	TRBD2	13	TRBV18	TRBJ2-7	CASSGGRRNEQYF	TGTGCCAGCTCAGGCGGGAGGAGAAACGAGCAGTACTTC
-	TRBD2	14	TRBV7-9	TRBJ2-7	CASSFSGSTYEQYF	TGTGCCAGCAGCTTTAGCGGGTCAACCTACGAGCAGTACTTC
-	-	16	TRBV4-3	TRBJ2-1	CASSQDWRTSYNEQFF	TGCGCCAGCAGCCAAGATTGGCGGACCTCCTACAATGAGCAGTTCTTC
-	-	15	TRBV12-5	TRBJ2-5	CASSPPQGPQETQYF	TGTGCTAGTTCCCCTCCCCAGGGACCTCAAGAGACCCAGTACTTC
-	-	14	TRBV27	TRBJ1-4	CASSSRLGDEKLFF	TGTGCCAGCAGCTCGAGGCTAGGGGATGAAAAACTGTTTTTT
few	TRBD1	16	TRBV3-1/TRBV3-2	TRBJ2-5	CASSRRTGTEVETQYF	TGTGCCAGCAGCCGCCGAACCGGGACAGAGGTGGAGACCCAGTACTTC
-	-	14	TRBV29-1	TRBJ1-1	CSVTLNYLGDEAFF	TGCAGCGTTACACTCAACTACTTAGGCGATGAAGCTTTCTTT
-	TRBD2	17	TRBV3-1/TRBV3-2	TRBJ2-1	CASSPQNSGGAYNEQFF	TGTGCCAGCAGCCCACAGAATAGCGGGGGGGCCTACAATGAGCAGTTCTTC
-	TRBD1	14	TRBV6-5	TRBJ1-3	CASSRTGAGNTIYF	TGTGCCAGCAGTAGGACAGGGGCTGGAAACACCATATATTTT
-	TRBD1	13	TRBV18	TRBJ1-5	CASSPSGGQPQHF	TGTGCCAGCTCACCATCAGGGGGTCAGCCCCAGCATTTT
-	-	18	TRBV7-9	TRBJ1-1	CASSRRGGALKSNTEAFF	TGTGCCAGCAGCCGGAGGGGGGGTGCCCTCAAGTCCAACACTGAAGCTTTCTTT
-	-	15	TRBV12-5	TRBJ1-5	CASGLATPRGQPQHF	TGTGCTAGTGGTTTGGCGACCCCGAGGGGACAGCCCCAGCATTTT
-	-	13	TRBV19	TRBJ1-1	CASRTPVGTEAFF	TGTGCCAGTAGGACACCGGTTGGCACTGAAGCTTTCTTT
-	TRBD1	14	TRBV2	TRBJ1-5	CATRQGLGNQPQHF	TGTGCCACTCGACAGGGATTAGGCAATCAGCCCCAGCATTTT
few	-	16	TRBV28	TRBJ1-6	CASSLIGPGYNSPLHF	TGTGCCAGCAGTTTAATAGGTCCAGGCTATAATTCACCCCTCCACTTT
-	-	15	TRBV18	TRBJ1-1	CASSPPSSGNTEAFF	TGTGCCAGCTCACCACCGTCTTCAGGGAACACTGAAGCTTTCTTT
-	-	17	TRBV7-9	TRBJ1-4	CASSLPPRRGLDEKLFF	TGTGCCAGCAGCTTACCCCCGAGACGGGGATTGGATGAAAAACTGTTTTTT
-	-	17	TRBV3-1/TRBV3-2	TRBJ1-2	CASSPPDRIFGNYGYTF	TGTGCCAGCAGCCCACCCGATAGAATTTTTGGAAACTATGGCTACACCTTC
-	-	14	TRBV9	TRBJ1-5	CASSFRPGNQPQHF	TGTGCCAGCAGCTTCAGGCCGGGCAATCAGCCCCAGCATTTT
-	-	15	TRBV6-5	TRBJ2-1	CASSPGTISYNEQFF	TGTGCCAGCAGCCCAGGCACGATTTCCTACAATGAGCAGTTCTTC
-	TRBD1	18	TRBV10-3	TRBJ2-3	CAISGQKGQGPSTDTQYF	TGTGCCATCAGTGGGCAAAAGGGACAGGGTCCTAGCACAGATACGCAGTATTTT
-	-	14	TRBV9	TRBJ2-3	CASSSWTSADTQYF	TGTGCCAGCAGCTCCTGGACCTCGGCGGATACGCAGTATTTT
-	TRBD1	17	TRBV7-2	TRBJ1-4	CASSSSDRGWSNEKLFF	TGTGCCAGCAGCTCCTCGGACAGGGGGTGGTCTAATGAAAAACTGTTTTTT
-	-	15	TRBV5-6	TRBJ1-5	CASSWGPSRNQPQHF	TGTGCCAGCAGCTGGGGCCCCTCCAGGAATCAGCCCCAGCATTTT
-	TRBD2	17	TRBV7-9	TRBJ2-1	CASSSVERAGAYNEQFF	TGTGCCAGCAGCTCCGTCGAAAGAGCGGGGGCCTACAATGAGCAGTTCTTC
-	TRBD1	15	TRBV6-5	TRBJ1-1	CASSLRTGTGAEAFF	TGTGCCAGCAGTCTGAGGACAGGGACGGGCGCTGAAGCTTTCTTT
-	TRBD2	13	TRBV10-3	TRBJ2-5	CAISERGGETQYF	TGTGCCATCAGTGAGAGGGGAGGGGAGACCCAGTACTTC
-	-	15	TRBV9	TRBJ2-7	CASSVRDIRSYEQYF	TGTGCCAGCAGCGTAAGAGACATCAGGTCCTACGAGCAGTACTTC
once	TRBD1	15	TRBV27	TRBJ2-2	CASSSPGQGGGELFF	TGTGCCAGCTCCAGTCCGGGACAGGGAGGCGGGGAGCTGTTTTTT
-	TRBD2	15	TRBV2	TRBJ2-2	CASSKTSGSTGELFF	TGTGCCAGCAGCAAGACTAGCGGGAGCACCGGGGAGCTGTTTTTT
-	-	15	TRBV27	TRBJ1-2	CASSLGSLQGDGYTF	TGTGCCAGCAGTTTGGGTTCCTTACAGGGCGATGGCTACACCTTC
-	-	18	TRBV11-2	TRBJ2-7	CASSPIARGGRGTYEQYF	TGTGCCAGCAGCCCCATTGCCCGAGGCGGGCGAGGCACCTACGAGCAGTACTTC
few	-	15	TRBV4-1	TRBJ2-2	CASSQANSESGELFF	TGCGCCAGCAGCCAAGCCAATAGCGAGAGCGGGGAGCTGTTTTTT
once	TRBD1	15	TRBV5-6	TRBJ2-2	CASSTDDRDFGELFF	TGTGCCAGCAGCACAGATGACAGGGATTTCGGGGAGCTGTTTTTT
-	TRBD1	14	TRBV11-2	TRBJ2-7	CASRTGTGNYEQYF	TGTGCCAGCAGAACCGGGACAGGGAATTACGAGCAGTACTTC
-	-	15	TRBV6-1	TRBJ1-3	CASSVEGDGSRTIYF	TGTGCCAGCAGTGTAGAGGGGGACGGGTCCCGGACCATATATTTT
-	-	14	TRBV24-1	TRBJ2-3	CATSDSDFSDTQYF	TGTGCCACCAGTGATTCGGATTTCTCAGATACGCAGTATTTT
-	-	12	TRBV6-5	TRBJ2-1	CASSPPGREQFF	TGTGCCAGCAGTCCTCCGGGGCGGGAGCAGTTCTTC
-	-	15	TRBV7-9	TRBJ1-1	CASSPRQSVNTEAFF	TGTGCCAGCAGCCCTCGGCAGTCGGTGAACACTGAAGCTTTCTTT
-	TRBD2	17	TRBV28	TRBJ2-1	CASSPVQASGDPYEQFF	TGTGCCAGCAGCCCTGTTCAGGCTAGCGGAGACCCCTATGAGCAGTTCTTC
-	-	15	TRBV27	TRBJ1-3	CASSSTLSSGNTIYF	TGTGCCAGCAGTTCTACCTTGAGCTCTGGAAACACCATATATTTT
-	TRBD2	16	TRBV3-1/TRBV3-2	TRBJ2-2	CASTARGGLNTGELFF	TGTGCCAGCACGGCGCGGGGGGGATTGAACACCGGGGAGCTGTTTTTT
-	TRBD1	13	TRBV27	TRBJ1-2	CASTPGQGYGYTF	TGTGCCAGCACTCCGGGACAGGGGTATGGCTACACCTTC
-	-	16	TRBV2	TRBJ1-1	CASSEWGARLNTEAFF	TGTGCCAGCAGTGAATGGGGGGCCCGCCTGAACACTGAAGCTTTCTTT